This entry features one T cell receptor (beta chain) sequence. This entry is derived from a study of blood T cell repertoires in COVID-19. Background on the study: Whether acute or convalescent, the COVID-19 samples came from the United States, Italy and Spain. T cells, B-cell-depleted T cells, or PBMCs provided the cDNA or gDNA that served as material.

The junction had 5 bases not matched to a gene; V was cut back by 4 bases and J by 3 bases. The CDR3 is made up of 16 amino acids. Germline V gene data show CDR1 as KGHSH and CDR2 as LQKENI. Followed over time, Seattle patients had been enrolled while infection was active. Original data processing: By means of reference gene primer amplification, nucleated cell counts were estimated. Assay used: immunoSEQ multiplex PCR; TCRdb lists only in-frame clones, some missing. V and J calls and clone size are copied from that table; D and trimming were computed from the DNA. The data show under 250,000 clones, approximately 90% seen once.

Material for sequencing was peripheral blood. The clonotype originates from a man between 60 and 75 years old with COVID-19, enrolled during active disease. V usage is TRBV18 and J usage is TRBJ2-4; 11 bases line up with TRBD1. The CDR3 nucleotides read TGTGCCAGCTCACGGACAGGGGGCCTGAGCAAAAACATTCAGTACTTC. Translated, it gives CASSRTGGLSKNIQYF.